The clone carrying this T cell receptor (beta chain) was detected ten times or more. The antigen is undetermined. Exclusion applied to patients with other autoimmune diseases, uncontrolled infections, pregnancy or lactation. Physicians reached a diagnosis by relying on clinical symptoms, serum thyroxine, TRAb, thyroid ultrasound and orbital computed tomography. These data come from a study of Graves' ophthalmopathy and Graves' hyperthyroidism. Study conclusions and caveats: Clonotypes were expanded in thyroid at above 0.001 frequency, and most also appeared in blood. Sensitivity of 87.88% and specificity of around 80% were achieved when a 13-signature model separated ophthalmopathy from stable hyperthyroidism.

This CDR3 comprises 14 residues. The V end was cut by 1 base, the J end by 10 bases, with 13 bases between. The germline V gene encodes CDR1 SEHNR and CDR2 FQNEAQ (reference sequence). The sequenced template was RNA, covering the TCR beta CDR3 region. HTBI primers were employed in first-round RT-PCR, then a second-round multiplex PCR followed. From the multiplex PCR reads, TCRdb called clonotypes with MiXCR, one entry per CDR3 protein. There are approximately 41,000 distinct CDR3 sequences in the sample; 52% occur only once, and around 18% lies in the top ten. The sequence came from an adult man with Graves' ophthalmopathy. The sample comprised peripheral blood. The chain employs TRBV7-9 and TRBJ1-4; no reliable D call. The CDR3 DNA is TGTGCCAGCAGCTTAGGGGCCAACGCCAGAAAACTGTTTTTT. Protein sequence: CASSLGANARKLFF.